The rows below give T cell receptor beta chains drawn from one sample of a study of T cell responses to AZD1222 COVID-19 vaccine. Some clones are missing from TCRdb's copy, which holds only in-frame ones; the method was immunoSEQ multiplex PCR. The table lists 80,000 or so clones, 70% to 90% of them singletons. Sequencing used peripheral blood, obtained on day 0 of AZD1222 vaccination. Receptor source: an adult in good health. The CDR3 runs from the conserved cysteine through the conserved F or W. Each record gives: clone size, J gene, D gene, V gene, CDR3 DNA, CDR3 protein. D genes are given only for firm matches. A row's size may be missing; if present it is once, few, many or a size class.

clone size: -
J gene: TRBJ2-2
D gene: -
V gene: TRBV11-3
CDR3 DNA: TGTGCCAGCAGCTTCCCGGGAGTGAACACCGGGGAGCTGTTTTTT
CDR3 protein: CASSFPGVNTGELFF

clone size: -
J gene: TRBJ2-2
D gene: TRBD2
V gene: TRBV30
CDR3 DNA: TGTGCCTGGAGCCACAACACACCTAGCGGGAGGGGGGTTGGCGGGGAGCTGTTTTTT
CDR3 protein: CAWSHNTPSGRGVGGELFF

clone size: -
J gene: TRBJ2-7
D gene: TRBD2
V gene: TRBV18
CDR3 DNA: TGTGCCAGCTCACCATTGGCTAGCGGGATATCCTACGAGCAGTACTTC
CDR3 protein: CASSPLASGISYEQYF

clone size: -
J gene: TRBJ1-3
D gene: -
V gene: TRBV2
CDR3 DNA: TGTGCCAGCAATAGGTGGGAGACCTCTGGAAACACCATATATTTT
CDR3 protein: CASNRWETSGNTIYF

clone size: -
J gene: TRBJ2-7
D gene: TRBD2
V gene: TRBV27
CDR3 DNA: TGTGCCAGCAGTTTATTGTCTAGCGGGAGTCGGTACGAGCAGTACTTC
CDR3 protein: CASSLLSSGSRYEQYF

clone size: -
J gene: TRBJ2-2
D gene: TRBD1
V gene: TRBV6-6
CDR3 DNA: TGTGCCAGCGTCGGGACAGGGTATAGCGGGGAGCTGTTTTTT
CDR3 protein: CASVGTGYSGELFF

clone size: -
J gene: TRBJ2-7
D gene: -
V gene: TRBV11-2
CDR3 DNA: TGTGCCAGCACCCGGTCCAGGGCCTCCAACGAGCAGTACTTC
CDR3 protein: CASTRSRASNEQYF

clone size: few
J gene: TRBJ1-2
D gene: TRBD1
V gene: TRBV7-8
CDR3 DNA: TGTGCCAGCAGCCGACAGGGGGCAGGCCGGGGCTACACCTTC
CDR3 protein: CASSRQGAGRGYTF

clone size: -
J gene: TRBJ2-2
D gene: TRBD2
V gene: TRBV3-1/TRBV3-2
CDR3 DNA: TGTGCCAGCAGCCTAAGAGGAAGCGGGAGTACAGGCGGGGAGCTGTTTTTT
CDR3 protein: CASSLRGSGSTGGELFF

clone size: -
J gene: TRBJ2-7
D gene: -
V gene: TRBV5-6
CDR3 DNA: TGTGCCAGCAGCTACAGTTGGGGATCTAGCGAGCAGTACTTC
CDR3 protein: CASSYSWGSSEQYF

clone size: -
J gene: TRBJ2-3
D gene: TRBD1
V gene: TRBV27
CDR3 DNA: TGTGCCAGCAGTCCCAGACAGGGGGCCGGGGATACGCAGTATTTT
CDR3 protein: CASSPRQGAGDTQYF

clone size: -
J gene: TRBJ1-2
D gene: TRBD1
V gene: TRBV19
CDR3 DNA: TGTGCCAGTACCGCCGGGACAGGGAATGGCTACACCTTC
CDR3 protein: CASTAGTGNGYTF

clone size: -
J gene: TRBJ2-7
D gene: -
V gene: TRBV11-2
CDR3 DNA: TGTGCCAGCAGCTTAGGGGAGCTCTCCTACGAGCAGTACTTC
CDR3 protein: CASSLGELSYEQYF

clone size: -
J gene: TRBJ1-3
D gene: TRBD1
V gene: TRBV9
CDR3 DNA: TGTGCCAGCAGCGTAGAAGCAGGACAGGTCGGCTCTGGAAACACCATATATTTT
CDR3 protein: CASSVEAGQVGSGNTIYF

clone size: many
J gene: TRBJ2-6
D gene: -
V gene: TRBV14
CDR3 DNA: TGTGCCAGCAGCCAAGGAACAGGGCGCTCTGGGGCCAACGTCCTGACTTTC
CDR3 protein: CASSQGTGRSGANVLTF

clone size: -
J gene: TRBJ1-5
D gene: -
V gene: TRBV24-1
CDR3 DNA: TGTGCCACCAGTACAGAAGGGAATCAGCCCCAGCATTTT
CDR3 protein: CATSTEGNQPQHF

clone size: -
J gene: TRBJ2-1
D gene: TRBD2
V gene: TRBV5-8
CDR3 DNA: TGTGCCAGCAGCCTCACTAGCGGGAGTCGTTCCTACAATGAGCAGTTCTTC
CDR3 protein: CASSLTSGSRSYNEQFF

clone size: once
J gene: TRBJ1-2
D gene: TRBD1
V gene: TRBV7-9
CDR3 DNA: TGTGCCAGCAGCCGGGGGACAGGGGGCTATGGCTACACCTTC
CDR3 protein: CASSRGTGGYGYTF

clone size: -
J gene: TRBJ1-6
D gene: -
V gene: TRBV19
CDR3 DNA: TGTGCCAGTAGTATTTCGTGGGCAGGGTACGTCGATAATTCACCCCTCCACTTT
CDR3 protein: CASSISWAGYVDNSPLHF

clone size: once
J gene: TRBJ2-7
D gene: TRBD2
V gene: TRBV6-2/TRBV6-3
CDR3 DNA: TGTGCCAGCAGTTACTCCACGGGAGGGCGATACGAGCAGTACTTC
CDR3 protein: CASSYSTGGRYEQYF

clone size: -
J gene: TRBJ2-7
D gene: TRBD1
V gene: TRBV6-5
CDR3 DNA: TGTGCCAGCAGTTACGGACAGGCAGGCTACGAGCAGTACTTC
CDR3 protein: CASSYGQAGYEQYF

clone size: -
J gene: TRBJ2-1
D gene: TRBD2
V gene: TRBV2
CDR3 DNA: TGTGCCAGCAGTGGGACTAGCGGGAGTGGCAATGAGCAGTTCTTC
CDR3 protein: CASSGTSGSGNEQFF

clone size: -
J gene: TRBJ2-2
D gene: TRBD1
V gene: TRBV28
CDR3 DNA: TGTGCCAGCAGGGGACAGGTGGTCACCGGGGAGCTGTTTTTT
CDR3 protein: CASRGQVVTGELFF

clone size: -
J gene: TRBJ1-4
D gene: TRBD1
V gene: TRBV19
CDR3 DNA: TGTGCCAGTAGTGCCGACGACAGGGGGCGAGGCGAAAAACTGTTTTTT
CDR3 protein: CASSADDRGRGEKLFF

clone size: -
J gene: TRBJ2-7
D gene: TRBD2
V gene: TRBV3-1/TRBV3-2
CDR3 DNA: TGTGCCAGCAGCCAGCCCACTAGCGGGACGTCCTACGAGCAGTACTTC
CDR3 protein: CASSQPTSGTSYEQYF

clone size: -
J gene: TRBJ1-2
D gene: -
V gene: TRBV9
CDR3 DNA: TGTGCCAGCTCAAACCCGAGGGAAGGGGTCGGCTACACCTTC
CDR3 protein: CASSNPREGVGYTF

clone size: -
J gene: TRBJ1-6
D gene: TRBD1
V gene: TRBV6-5
CDR3 DNA: TGTGCCAGCAGTTACAGGACAGGGGGTAATTCACCCCTCCACTTT
CDR3 protein: CASSYRTGGNSPLHF

clone size: -
J gene: TRBJ1-3
D gene: -
V gene: TRBV5-4
CDR3 DNA: TGTGCCAGCAGCTTGGAAGGGCGGCGGAGCTCTGGAAACACCATATATTTT
CDR3 protein: CASSLEGRRSSGNTIYF

clone size: -
J gene: TRBJ1-5
D gene: -
V gene: TRBV19
CDR3 DNA: TGTGCCAGTAGTTATTTGGGCAACCAGCCCCAGCATTTT
CDR3 protein: CASSYLGNQPQHF

clone size: -
J gene: TRBJ1-1
D gene: -
V gene: TRBV29-1
CDR3 DNA: TGCAGCGTTGTTAAGAACACTGAAGCTTTCTTT
CDR3 protein: CSVVKNTEAFF

clone size: -
J gene: TRBJ1-2
D gene: -
V gene: TRBV18
CDR3 DNA: TGTGCCAGCTCCCCCGCTTTGACAGACTTGGGATATGGCTACACCTTC
CDR3 protein: CASSPALTDLGYGYTF

clone size: -
J gene: TRBJ1-2
D gene: TRBD1
V gene: TRBV6-2/TRBV6-3
CDR3 DNA: TGTGCCAGCAGTTACTCCCGCCCGGGACAGTTCTATGGCTACACCTTC
CDR3 protein: CASSYSRPGQFYGYTF

clone size: -
J gene: TRBJ1-1
D gene: TRBD1
V gene: TRBV10-3
CDR3 DNA: TGTGCCATCAGTGAGCTCGGGACAGGGAACACTGAAGCTTTCTTT
CDR3 protein: CAISELGTGNTEAFF

clone size: -
J gene: TRBJ2-7
D gene: -
V gene: TRBV12-3/TRBV12-4
CDR3 DNA: TGTGCCAGCAGCGTAGTAGTCTACGAGCAGTACTTC
CDR3 protein: CASSVVVYEQYF

clone size: -
J gene: TRBJ1-2
D gene: -
V gene: TRBV19
CDR3 DNA: TGTGCCAGTAGTAATGAAGGGGTCGGCGGCTACACCTTC
CDR3 protein: CASSNEGVGGYTF

clone size: -
J gene: TRBJ1-1
D gene: -
V gene: TRBV6-5
CDR3 DNA: TGTGCCAGCAGTTCCTTTATGAACACTGAAGCTTTCTTT
CDR3 protein: CASSSFMNTEAFF

clone size: -
J gene: TRBJ1-2
D gene: TRBD1
V gene: TRBV7-3
CDR3 DNA: TGTGCCAGCAGCTTAGCCCCAGGGGGCGGGGATGGCTACACCTTC
CDR3 protein: CASSLAPGGGDGYTF

clone size: -
J gene: TRBJ2-1
D gene: TRBD2
V gene: TRBV4-1
CDR3 DNA: TGCGCCAGCAGTCACGGTGCGGGGACTAGCGGTCGGGTTGAGCAGTTCTTC
CDR3 protein: CASSHGAGTSGRVEQFF

clone size: -
J gene: TRBJ1-2
D gene: -
V gene: TRBV24-1
CDR3 DNA: TGTGCCACCAGTGAGAGGGGTGATGGCTACACCTTC
CDR3 protein: CATSERGDGYTF

clone size: -
J gene: TRBJ2-3
D gene: -
V gene: TRBV19
CDR3 DNA: TGTGCCAGTAAGGGGGATGGCAAACGCACAGATACGCAGTATTTT
CDR3 protein: CASKGDGKRTDTQYF

clone size: -
J gene: TRBJ1-3
D gene: TRBD1
V gene: TRBV2
CDR3 DNA: TGTGCCAGCAGTGAACAGGGGGCGCGTGGAAACACCATATATTTT
CDR3 protein: CASSEQGARGNTIYF

clone size: few
J gene: TRBJ1-1
D gene: -
V gene: TRBV9
CDR3 DNA: TGTGCCAGCAGCGTACTCCCCGCGGACACGAACACTGAAGCTTTCTTT
CDR3 protein: CASSVLPADTNTEAFF